This TCR beta chain was retrieved from a study of metastatic and nonmetastatic thyroid tumors. Across the whole study: It was across blood and tumor or nodule tissue from malignant and benign thyroid patients that repertoires were compared. Study findings and constraints: Malignant thyroid tumors reportedly exceeded benign nodules significantly in TCR beta diversity, with the difference appearing in blood and tumor.

As handled by the study authors: A classifier of distant metastasis in papillary thyroid cancer was built from CDR3 differences (across clinicopathological groups). TCRdb reanalyzed the PCR reads via MiXCR. TCRdb, rather than the study authors, made the V and J calls. The table has under 30,000 clones, 15% to 20% seen once. The germline V gene has CDR1 SQVTM and CDR2 ANQGSEA. V was cut by 2 bases and J by 1 base, with 8 bases left in between. This CDR3 region has 14 residues. Thyroid surgery was preceded by no treatment in any patient. This clone was observed at least ten times. Antigen unknown. This clonotype was sampled from a male donor with papillary thyroid cancer or a benign thyroid nodule (not recorded which). Some clones in this sample may be carry-over from other donors' samples. This chain joins TRBV29-1 and TRBJ2-2; D remains ambiguous. The sequencing sample was made of blood. CDR3 nucleotide sequence: TGCAGCGTTGAATACAGTTGGAACACCGGGGAGCTGTTTTTT. Its protein is CSVEYSWNTGELFF.